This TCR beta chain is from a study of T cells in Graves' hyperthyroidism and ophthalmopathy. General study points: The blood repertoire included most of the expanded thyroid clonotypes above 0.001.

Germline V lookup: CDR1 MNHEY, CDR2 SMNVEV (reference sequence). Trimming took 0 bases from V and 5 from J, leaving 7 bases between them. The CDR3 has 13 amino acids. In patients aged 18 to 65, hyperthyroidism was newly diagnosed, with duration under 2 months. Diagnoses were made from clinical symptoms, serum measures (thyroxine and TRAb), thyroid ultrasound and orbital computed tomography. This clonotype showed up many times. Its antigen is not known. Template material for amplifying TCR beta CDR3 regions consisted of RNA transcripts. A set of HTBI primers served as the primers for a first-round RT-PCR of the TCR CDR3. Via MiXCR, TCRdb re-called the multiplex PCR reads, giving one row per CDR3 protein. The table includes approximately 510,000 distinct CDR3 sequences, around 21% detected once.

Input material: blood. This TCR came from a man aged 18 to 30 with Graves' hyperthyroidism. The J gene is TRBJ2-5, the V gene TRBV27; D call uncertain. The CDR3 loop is CASSLSVDETQYF. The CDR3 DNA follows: TGTGCCAGCAGTTTATCCGTTGACGAGACCCAGTACTTC.